This T cell receptor beta chain was sequenced during a study of blood T cell repertoires in COVID-19. Germline CDR1 SQVTM, CDR2 ANQGSEA. The CDR3 totals 14 residues. Trimming removed 6 bases from V and 2 bases from J, with 14 bases in between. In the original workflow: Amplified reference gene primers provided the basis for estimating nucleated cell counts. Assay used: immunoSEQ multiplex PCR; TCRdb lists only in-frame clones, some missing. The DNA gave D and trimming, while V, J and clone size come from that table. In the table there are over 120,000 clones, 75% to 85% of which are singletons. The clonotype comes from a woman in her seventies with COVID-19, enrolled during active disease. The V gene is TRBV29-1, the J gene TRBJ1-5; D is unclear. Sample: peripheral blood. In DNA, the CDR3 is TGCAGCGTCCTCGAAGTCGGGGGCAATCAGCCCCAGCATTTT. Translating gives CSVLEVGGNQPQHF.